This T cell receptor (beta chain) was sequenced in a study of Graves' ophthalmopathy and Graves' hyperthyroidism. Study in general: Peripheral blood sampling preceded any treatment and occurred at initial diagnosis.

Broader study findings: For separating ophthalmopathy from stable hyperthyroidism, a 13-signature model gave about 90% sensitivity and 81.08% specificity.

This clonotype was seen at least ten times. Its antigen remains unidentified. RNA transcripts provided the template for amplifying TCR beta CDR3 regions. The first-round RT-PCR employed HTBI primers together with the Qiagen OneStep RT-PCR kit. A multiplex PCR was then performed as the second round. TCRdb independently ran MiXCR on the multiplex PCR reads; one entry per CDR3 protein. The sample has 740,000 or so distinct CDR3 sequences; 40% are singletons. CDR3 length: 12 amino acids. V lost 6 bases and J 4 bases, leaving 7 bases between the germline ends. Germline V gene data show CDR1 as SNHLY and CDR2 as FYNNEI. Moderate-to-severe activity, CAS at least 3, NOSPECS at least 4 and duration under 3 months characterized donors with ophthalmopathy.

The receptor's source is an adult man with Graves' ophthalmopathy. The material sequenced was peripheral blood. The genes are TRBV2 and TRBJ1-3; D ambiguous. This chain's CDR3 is CASSVQGNTIYF. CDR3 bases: TGTGCCAGCAGCGTTCAAGGAAACACCATATATTTT.